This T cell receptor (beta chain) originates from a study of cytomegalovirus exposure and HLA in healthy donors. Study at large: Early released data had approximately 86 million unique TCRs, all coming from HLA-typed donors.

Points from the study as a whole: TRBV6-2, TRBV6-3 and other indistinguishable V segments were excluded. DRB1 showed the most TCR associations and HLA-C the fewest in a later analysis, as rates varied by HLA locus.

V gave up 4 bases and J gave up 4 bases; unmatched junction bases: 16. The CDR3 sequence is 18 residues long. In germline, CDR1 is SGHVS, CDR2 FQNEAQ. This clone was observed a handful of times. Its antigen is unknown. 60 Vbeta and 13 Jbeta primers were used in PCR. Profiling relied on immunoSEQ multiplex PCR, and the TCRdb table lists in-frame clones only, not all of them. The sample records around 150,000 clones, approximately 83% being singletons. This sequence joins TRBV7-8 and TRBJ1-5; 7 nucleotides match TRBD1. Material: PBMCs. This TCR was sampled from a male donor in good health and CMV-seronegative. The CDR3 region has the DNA TGTGCCAGCAGCTCAGACAGGGCGCGGCGGGGTCTTAATCAGCCCCAGCATTTT. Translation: CASSSDRARRGLNQPQHF.